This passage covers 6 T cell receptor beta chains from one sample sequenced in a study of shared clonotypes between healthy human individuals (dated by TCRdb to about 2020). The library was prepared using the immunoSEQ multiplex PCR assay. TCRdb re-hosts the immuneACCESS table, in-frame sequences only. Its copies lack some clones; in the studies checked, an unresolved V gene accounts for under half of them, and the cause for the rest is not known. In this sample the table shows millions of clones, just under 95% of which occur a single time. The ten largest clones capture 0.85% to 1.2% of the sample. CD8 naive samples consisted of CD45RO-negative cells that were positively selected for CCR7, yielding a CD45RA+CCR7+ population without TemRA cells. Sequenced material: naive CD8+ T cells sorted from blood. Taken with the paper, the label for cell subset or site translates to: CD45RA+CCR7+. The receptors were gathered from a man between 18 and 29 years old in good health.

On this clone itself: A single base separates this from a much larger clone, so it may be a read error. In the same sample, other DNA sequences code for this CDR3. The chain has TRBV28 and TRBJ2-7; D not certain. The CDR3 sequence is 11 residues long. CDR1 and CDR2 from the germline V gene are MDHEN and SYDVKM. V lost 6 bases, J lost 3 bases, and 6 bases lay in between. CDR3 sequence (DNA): TGTGCCAGCAGCTACAACTACGAGCAGTACTTC. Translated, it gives CASSYNYEQYF.

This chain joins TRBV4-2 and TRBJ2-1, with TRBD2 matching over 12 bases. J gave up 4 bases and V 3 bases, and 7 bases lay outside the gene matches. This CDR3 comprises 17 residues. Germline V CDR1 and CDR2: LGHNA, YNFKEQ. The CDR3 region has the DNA TGTGCCAGCAGCCAGCTCGAACTAGCGGGGGGATACAATGAGCAGTTCTTC. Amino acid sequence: CASSQLELAGGYNEQFF.

The chain's CDR3 is CASSLLQTQTITDTQYF. The CDR3 nucleotides read TGTGCCAGCAGTTTATTACAGACCCAAACGATCACAGATACGCAGTATTTT. The chain recombines TRBV27 with TRBJ2-3; no clear D. Germline CDR1 is MNHEY and CDR2 is SMNVEV (reference sequence). The CDR3 loop spans 17 amino acids. With 1 base removed from V and 2 bases from J, the gap between germline ends came to 16 bases.

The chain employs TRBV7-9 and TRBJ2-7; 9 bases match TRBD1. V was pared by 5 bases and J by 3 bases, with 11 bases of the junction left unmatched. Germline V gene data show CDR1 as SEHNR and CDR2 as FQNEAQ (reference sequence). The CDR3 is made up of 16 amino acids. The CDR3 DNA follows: TGTGCCAGCAGCGCAGAACCGGGACAGGGTATCTACGAGCAGTACTTC. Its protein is CASSAEPGQGIYEQYF.

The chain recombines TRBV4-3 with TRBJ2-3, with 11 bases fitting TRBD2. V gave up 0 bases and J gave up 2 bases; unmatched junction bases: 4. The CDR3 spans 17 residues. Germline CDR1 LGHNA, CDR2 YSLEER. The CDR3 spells CASSQDWGLAATDTQYF. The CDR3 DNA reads TGCGCCAGCAGCCAAGATTGGGGACTAGCGGCCACAGATACGCAGTATTTT.

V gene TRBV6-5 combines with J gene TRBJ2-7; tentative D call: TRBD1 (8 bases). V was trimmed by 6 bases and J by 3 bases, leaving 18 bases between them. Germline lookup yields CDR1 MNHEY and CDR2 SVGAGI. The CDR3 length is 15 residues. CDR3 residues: CASRAGQGLYYEQYF. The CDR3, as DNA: TGTGCCAGCAGGGCCGGACAGGGACTATACTACGAGCAGTACTTC.